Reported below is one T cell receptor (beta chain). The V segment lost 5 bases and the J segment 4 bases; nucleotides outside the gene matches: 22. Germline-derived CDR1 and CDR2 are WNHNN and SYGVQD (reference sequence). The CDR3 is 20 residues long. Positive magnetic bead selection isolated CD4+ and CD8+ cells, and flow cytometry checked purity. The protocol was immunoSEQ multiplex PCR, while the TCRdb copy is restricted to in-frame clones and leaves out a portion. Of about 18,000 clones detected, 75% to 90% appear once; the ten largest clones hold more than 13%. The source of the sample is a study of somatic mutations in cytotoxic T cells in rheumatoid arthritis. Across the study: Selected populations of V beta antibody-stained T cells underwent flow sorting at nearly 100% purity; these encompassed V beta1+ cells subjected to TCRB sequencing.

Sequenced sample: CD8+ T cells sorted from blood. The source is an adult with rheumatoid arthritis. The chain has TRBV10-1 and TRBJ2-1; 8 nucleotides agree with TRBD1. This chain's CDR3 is CASSYQGAATDDPNYNEQFF. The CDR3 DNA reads TGCGCCAGCAGTTACCAGGGGGCCGCTACCGACGACCCTAATTACAATGAGCAGTTCTTC.